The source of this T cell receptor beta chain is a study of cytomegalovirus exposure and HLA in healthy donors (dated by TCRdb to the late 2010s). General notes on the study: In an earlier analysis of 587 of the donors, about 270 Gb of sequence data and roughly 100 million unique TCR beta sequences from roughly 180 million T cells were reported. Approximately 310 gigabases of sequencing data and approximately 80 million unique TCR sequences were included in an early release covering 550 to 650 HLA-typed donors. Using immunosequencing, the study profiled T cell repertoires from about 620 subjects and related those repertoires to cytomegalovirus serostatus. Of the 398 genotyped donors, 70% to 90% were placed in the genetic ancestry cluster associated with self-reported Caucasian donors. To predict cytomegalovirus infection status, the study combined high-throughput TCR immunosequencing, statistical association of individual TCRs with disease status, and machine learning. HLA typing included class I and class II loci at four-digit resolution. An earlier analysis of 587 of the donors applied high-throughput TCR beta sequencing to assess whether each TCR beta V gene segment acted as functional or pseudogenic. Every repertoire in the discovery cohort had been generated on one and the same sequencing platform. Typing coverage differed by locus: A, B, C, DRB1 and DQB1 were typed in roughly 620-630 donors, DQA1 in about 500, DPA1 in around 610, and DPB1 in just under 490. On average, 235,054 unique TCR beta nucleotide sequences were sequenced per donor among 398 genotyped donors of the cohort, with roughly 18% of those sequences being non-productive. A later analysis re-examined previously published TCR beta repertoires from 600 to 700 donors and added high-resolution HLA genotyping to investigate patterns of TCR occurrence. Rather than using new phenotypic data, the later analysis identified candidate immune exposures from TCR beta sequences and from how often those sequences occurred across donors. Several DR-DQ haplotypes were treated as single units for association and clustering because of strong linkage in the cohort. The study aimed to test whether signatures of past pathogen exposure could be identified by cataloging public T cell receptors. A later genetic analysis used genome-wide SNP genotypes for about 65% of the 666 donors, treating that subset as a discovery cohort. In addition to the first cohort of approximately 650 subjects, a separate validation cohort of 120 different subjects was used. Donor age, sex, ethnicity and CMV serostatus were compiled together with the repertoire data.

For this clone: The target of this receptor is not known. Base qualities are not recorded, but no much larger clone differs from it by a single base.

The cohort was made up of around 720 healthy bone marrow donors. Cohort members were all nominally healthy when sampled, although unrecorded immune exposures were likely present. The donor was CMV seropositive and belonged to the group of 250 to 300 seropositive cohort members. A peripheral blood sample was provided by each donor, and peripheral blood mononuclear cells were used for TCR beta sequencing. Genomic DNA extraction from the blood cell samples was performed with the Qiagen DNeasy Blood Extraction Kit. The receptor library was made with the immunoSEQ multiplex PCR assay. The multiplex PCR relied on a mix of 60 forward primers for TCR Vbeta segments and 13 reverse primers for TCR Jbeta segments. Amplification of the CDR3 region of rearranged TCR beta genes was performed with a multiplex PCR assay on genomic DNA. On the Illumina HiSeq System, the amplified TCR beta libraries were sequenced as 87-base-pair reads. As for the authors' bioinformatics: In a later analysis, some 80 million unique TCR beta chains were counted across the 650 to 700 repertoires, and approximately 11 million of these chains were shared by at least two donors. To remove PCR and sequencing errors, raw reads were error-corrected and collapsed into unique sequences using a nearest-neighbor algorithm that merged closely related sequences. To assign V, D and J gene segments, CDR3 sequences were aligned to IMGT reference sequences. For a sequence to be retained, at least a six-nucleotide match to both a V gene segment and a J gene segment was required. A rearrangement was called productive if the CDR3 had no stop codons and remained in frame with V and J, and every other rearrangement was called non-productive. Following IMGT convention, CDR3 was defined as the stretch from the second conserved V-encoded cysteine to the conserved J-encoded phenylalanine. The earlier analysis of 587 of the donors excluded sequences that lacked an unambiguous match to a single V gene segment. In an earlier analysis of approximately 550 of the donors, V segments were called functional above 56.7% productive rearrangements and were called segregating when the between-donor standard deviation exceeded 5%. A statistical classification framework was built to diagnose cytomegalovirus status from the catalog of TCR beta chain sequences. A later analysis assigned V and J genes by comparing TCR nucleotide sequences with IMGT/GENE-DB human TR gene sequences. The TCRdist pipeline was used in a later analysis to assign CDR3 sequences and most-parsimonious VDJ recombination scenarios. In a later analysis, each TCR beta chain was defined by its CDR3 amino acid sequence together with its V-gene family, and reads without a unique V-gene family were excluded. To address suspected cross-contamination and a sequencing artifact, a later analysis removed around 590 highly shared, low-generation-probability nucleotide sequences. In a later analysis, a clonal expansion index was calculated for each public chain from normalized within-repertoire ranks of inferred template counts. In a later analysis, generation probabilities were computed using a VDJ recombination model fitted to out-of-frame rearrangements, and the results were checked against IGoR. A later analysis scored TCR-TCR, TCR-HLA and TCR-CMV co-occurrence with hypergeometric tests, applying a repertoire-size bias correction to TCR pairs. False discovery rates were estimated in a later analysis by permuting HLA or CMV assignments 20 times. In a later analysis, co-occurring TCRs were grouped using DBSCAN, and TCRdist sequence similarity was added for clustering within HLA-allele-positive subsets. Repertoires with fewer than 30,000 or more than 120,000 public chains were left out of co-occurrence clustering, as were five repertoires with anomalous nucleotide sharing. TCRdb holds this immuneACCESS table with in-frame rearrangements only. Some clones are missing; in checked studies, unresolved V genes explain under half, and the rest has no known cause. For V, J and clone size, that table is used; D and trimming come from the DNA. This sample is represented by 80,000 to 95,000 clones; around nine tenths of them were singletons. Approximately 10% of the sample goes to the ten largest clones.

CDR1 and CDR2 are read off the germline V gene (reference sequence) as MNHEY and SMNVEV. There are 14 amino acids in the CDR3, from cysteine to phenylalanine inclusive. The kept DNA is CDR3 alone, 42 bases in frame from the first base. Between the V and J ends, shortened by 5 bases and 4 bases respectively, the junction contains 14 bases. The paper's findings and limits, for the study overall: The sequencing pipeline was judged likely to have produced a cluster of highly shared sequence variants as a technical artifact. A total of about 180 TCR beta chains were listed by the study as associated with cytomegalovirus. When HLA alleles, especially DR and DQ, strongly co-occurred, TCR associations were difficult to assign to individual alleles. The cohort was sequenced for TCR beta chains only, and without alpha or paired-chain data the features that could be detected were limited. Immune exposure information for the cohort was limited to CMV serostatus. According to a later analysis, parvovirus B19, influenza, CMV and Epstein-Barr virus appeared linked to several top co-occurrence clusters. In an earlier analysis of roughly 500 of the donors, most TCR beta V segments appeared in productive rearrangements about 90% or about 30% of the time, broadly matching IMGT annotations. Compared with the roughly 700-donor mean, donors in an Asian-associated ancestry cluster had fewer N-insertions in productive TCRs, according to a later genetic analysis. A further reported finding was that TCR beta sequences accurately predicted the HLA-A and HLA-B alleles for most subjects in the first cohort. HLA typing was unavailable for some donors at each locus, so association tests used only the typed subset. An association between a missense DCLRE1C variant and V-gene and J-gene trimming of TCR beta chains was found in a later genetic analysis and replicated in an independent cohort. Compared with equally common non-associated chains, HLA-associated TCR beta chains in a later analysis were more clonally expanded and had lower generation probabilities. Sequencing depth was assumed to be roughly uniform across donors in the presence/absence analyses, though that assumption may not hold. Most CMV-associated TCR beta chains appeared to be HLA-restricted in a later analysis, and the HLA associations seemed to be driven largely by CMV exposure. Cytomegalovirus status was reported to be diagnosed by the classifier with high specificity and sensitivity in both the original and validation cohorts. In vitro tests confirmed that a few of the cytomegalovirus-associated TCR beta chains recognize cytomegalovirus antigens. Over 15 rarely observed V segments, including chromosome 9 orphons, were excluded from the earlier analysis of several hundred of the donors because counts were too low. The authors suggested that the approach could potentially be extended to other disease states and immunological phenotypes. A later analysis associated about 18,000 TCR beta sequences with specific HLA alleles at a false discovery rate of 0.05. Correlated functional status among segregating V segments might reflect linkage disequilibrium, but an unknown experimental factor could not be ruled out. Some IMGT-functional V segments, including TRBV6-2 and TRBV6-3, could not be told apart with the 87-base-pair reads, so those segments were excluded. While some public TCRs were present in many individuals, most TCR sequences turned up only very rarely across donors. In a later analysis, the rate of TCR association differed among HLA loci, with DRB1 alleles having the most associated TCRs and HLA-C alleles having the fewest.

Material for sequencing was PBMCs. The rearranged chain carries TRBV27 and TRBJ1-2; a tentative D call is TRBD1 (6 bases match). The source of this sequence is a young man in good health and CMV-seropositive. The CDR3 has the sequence CASSAQQGSYGYTF. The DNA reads TGTGCCAGCAGTGCACAACAGGGCAGCTATGGCTACACCTTC.